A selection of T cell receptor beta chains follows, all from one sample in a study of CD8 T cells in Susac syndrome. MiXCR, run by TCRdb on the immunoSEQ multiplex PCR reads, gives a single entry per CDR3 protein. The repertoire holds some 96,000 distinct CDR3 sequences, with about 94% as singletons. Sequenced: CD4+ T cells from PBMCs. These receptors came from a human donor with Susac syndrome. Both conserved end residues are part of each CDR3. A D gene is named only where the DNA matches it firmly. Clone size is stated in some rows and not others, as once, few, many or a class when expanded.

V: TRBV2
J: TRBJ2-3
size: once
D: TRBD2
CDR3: CASSGASGGGTDTQYF
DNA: TGTGCCAGCAGTGGGGCTAGCGGGGGCGGCACAGATACGCAGTATTTT

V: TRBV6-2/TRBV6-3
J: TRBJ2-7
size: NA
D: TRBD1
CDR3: CASSYSRDGIGQALNEQYF
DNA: TGTGCCAGCAGTTACTCGAGAGATGGAATTGGACAGGCCTTGAACGAGCAGTACTTC

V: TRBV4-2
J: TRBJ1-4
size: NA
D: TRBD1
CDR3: CASSQEPGQGYEKLFF
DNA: TGTGCCAGCAGCCAAGAACCGGGACAGGGATATGAAAAACTGTTTTTT

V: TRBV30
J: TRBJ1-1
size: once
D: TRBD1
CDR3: CAWSAPDRVDTEAFF
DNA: TGTGCCTGGAGTGCACCGGACAGGGTGGACACTGAAGCTTTCTTT

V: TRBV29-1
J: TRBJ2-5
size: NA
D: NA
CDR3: CSVEGIGGAETQYF
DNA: TGCAGCGTTGAAGGCATCGGTGGTGCGGAGACCCAGTACTTC

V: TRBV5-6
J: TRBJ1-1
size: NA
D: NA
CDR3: CASSSIPGATINTEAFF
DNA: TGTGCCAGCAGCTCAATACCGGGGGCCACTATAAACACTGAAGCTTTCTTT

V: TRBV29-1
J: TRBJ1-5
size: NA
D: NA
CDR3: CSVTAGGSNQPQHF
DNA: TGCAGCGTGACGGCGGGGGGAAGCAATCAGCCCCAGCATTTT

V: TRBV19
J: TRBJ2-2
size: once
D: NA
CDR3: CASSIRGASGELFF
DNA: TGTGCCAGTAGTATCAGGGGGGCGTCCGGGGAGCTGTTTTTT

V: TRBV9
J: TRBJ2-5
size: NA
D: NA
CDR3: CASSAKGQQETQYF
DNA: TGTGCCAGCAGCGCCAAAGGACAGCAAGAGACCCAGTACTTC

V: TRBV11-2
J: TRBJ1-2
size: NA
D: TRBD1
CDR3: CASSLDRAANYGYTF
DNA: TGTGCCAGCAGCCTCGACAGGGCGGCTAACTATGGCTACACCTTC

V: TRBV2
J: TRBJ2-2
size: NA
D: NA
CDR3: CASSGGRGSNTGELFF
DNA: TGTGCCAGCAGTGGGGGAAGGGGGTCGAACACCGGGGAGCTGTTTTTT

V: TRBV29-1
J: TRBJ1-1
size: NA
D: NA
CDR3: CSGEVTGTGTEAFF
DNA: TGCAGCGGAGAAGTTACAGGGACGGGCACTGAAGCTTTCTTT

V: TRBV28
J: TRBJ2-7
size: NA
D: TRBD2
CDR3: CASSLPSGGYEQYF
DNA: TGTGCCAGCAGCCTCCCCAGCGGGGGATACGAGCAGTACTTC

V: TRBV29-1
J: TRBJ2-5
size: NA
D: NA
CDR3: CSARDQVRETQYF
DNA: TGCAGCGCCCGGGACCAAGTGAGGGAGACCCAGTACTTC

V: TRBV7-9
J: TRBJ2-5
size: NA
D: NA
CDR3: CASSLAGDETQYF
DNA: TGTGCCAGCAGCTTGGCAGGGGACGAGACCCAGTACTTC

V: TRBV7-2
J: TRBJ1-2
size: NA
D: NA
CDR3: CASSLEARVPTF
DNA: TGTGCCAGCAGCTTAGAGGCCAGGGTCCCCACCTTC

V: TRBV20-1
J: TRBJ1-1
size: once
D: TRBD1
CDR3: CSAPRQGRTEAFF
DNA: TGCAGTGCTCCAAGACAGGGCAGAACTGAAGCTTTCTTT

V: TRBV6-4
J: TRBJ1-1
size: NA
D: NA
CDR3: CASSEGRNTEAFF
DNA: TGTGCCAGCAGTGAGGGTCGAAACACTGAAGCTTTCTTT

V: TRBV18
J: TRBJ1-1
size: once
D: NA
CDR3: CASSPGKGTEAFF
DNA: TGTGCCAGCTCACCAGGGAAGGGGACTGAAGCTTTCTTT

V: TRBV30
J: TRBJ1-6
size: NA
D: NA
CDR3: CAWSGVGSGPLHF
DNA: TGTGCCTGGAGCGGGGTGGGGTCAGGGCCCCTCCACTTT

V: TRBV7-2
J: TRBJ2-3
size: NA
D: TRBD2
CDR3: CASSLRGGAIDTQYF
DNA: TGTGCCAGCAGCTTACGCGGGGGGGCGATAGATACGCAGTATTTT

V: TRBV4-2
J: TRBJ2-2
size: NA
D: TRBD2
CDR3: CASSQDTWAEILAGGKITGELFF
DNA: TGTGCCAGCAGCCAAGATACTTGGGCGGAGATACTAGCGGGGGGGAAAATTACCGGGGAGCTGTTTTTT

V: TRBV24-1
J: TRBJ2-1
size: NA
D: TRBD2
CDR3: CATSDRTSGGRSYNEQFF
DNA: TGTGCCACCAGTGATCGGACTAGCGGGGGGCGGTCCTACAATGAGCAGTTCTTC

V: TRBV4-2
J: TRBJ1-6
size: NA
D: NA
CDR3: CASSQEADSPLHF
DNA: TGTGCCAGCAGCCAAGAGGCGGATTCACCCCTCCACTTT

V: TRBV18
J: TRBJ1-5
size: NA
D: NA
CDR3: CASSPDSNQPQHF
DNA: TGTGCCAGCTCACCAGATAGCAATCAGCCCCAGCATTTT

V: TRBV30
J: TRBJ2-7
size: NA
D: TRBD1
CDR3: CAWSVDRGAEQYF
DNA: TGTGCCTGGAGTGTAGACAGGGGGGCCGAGCAGTACTTC

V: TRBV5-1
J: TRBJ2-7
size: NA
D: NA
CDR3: CASSPGVSRTYEQYF
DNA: TGCGCCAGCAGCCCTGGGGTTAGCCGAACCTACGAGCAGTACTTC

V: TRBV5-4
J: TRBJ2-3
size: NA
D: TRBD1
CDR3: CASSLDRGDTDTQYF
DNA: TGTGCCAGCAGCTTGGACAGGGGAGACACAGATACGCAGTATTTT

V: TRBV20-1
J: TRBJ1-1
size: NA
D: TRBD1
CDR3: CSARGQGPTEAFF
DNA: TGCAGTGCTCGGGGACAGGGCCCCACTGAAGCTTTCTTT

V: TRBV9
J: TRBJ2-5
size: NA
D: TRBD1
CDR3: CASSVRTGQETQYF
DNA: TGTGCCAGCAGCGTTAGGACAGGCCAAGAGACCCAGTACTTC

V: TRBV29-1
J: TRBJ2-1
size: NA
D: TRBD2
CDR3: CSAQTTSGGAYEQFF
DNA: TGCAGCGCCCAAACCACTAGCGGGGGGGCCTATGAGCAGTTCTTC

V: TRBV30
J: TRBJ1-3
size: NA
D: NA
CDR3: CAWSFGDRTGNTIYF
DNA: TGTGCCTGGAGTTTTGGAGACAGGACTGGAAACACCATATATTTT

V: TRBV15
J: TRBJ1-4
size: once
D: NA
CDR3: CATSRDYRSATNEKLFF
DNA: TGTGCCACCAGCAGAGATTACAGGTCTGCAACTAATGAAAAACTGTTTTTT

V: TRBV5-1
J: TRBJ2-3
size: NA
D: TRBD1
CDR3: CASSRQGLRTDTQYF
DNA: TGCGCCAGCAGTCGACAGGGATTGCGCACAGATACGCAGTATTTT

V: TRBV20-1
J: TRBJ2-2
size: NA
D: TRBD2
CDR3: CSARDSQRGGSGELFF
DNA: TGCAGTGCTAGAGATAGCCAGCGGGGGGGCTCGGGGGAGCTGTTTTTT

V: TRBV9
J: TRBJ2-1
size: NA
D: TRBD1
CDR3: CASSVDPRGGHNEQFF
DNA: TGTGCCAGCAGCGTAGACCCCAGAGGGGGCCACAATGAGCAGTTCTTC

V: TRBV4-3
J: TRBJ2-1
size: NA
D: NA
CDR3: CASSQGRVTEQFF
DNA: TGCGCCAGCAGCCAAGGCCGGGTCACTGAGCAGTTCTTC

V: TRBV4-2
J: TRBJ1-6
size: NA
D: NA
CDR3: CASSQEGTGNSPLHF
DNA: TGTGCCAGCAGCCAAGAGGGGACTGGAAATTCACCCCTCCACTTT

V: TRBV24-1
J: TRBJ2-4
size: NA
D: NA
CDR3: CATSASNGAKNIQYF
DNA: TGTGCCACCAGTGCGTCTAATGGGGCCAAAAACATTCAGTACTTC

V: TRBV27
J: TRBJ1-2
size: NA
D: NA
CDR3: CASSFGDDYGYTF
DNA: TGTGCCAGCAGTTTCGGGGACGACTATGGCTACACCTTC

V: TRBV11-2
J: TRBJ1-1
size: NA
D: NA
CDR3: CASSIAGSWETEAFF
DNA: TGTGCCAGCAGCATAGCCGGGAGCTGGGAAACTGAAGCTTTCTTT

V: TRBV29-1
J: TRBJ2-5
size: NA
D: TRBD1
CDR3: CSVYPGGETQYF
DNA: TGCAGCGTTTACCCAGGGGGAGAGACCCAGTACTTC